A single TCR beta chain is shown here with its context. V dropped 3 bases and J dropped 4 bases, with 12 bases sitting between them. The CDR3 runs to 14 residues. CDR1 is LGHDT and CDR2 is YNNKEL in the germline V gene (reference sequence). TCRdb reprocessed the 5' RACE reads via MiXCR and lists one record per CDR3 protein. This table has approximately 100,000 distinct CDR3 sequences, 11% appearing once. This record belongs to a study of T-cell memory formation after mild COVID-19. The chain recombines TRBV3-1 with TRBJ2-5; D is possibly TRBD2 (6 bases). The sequenced sample consisted of PBMCs or a T cell subset sorted from them (not recorded which). This clonotype originated in a man aged 18 to 30 who had mild COVID-19 (a few samples of this study predate the infection). Cell type and time point are not known. The CDR3 sequence is CASSHWRGGETQYF. The CDR3 DNA reads as TGTGCCAGCAGCCACTGGCGGGGAGGAGAGACCCAGTACTTC.